This T cell receptor (beta chain) appears in the sequencing data of a study of blood T cell repertoires in COVID-19. The overall study: COVID-19 samples from acute and convalescent phases originated in the United States, Italy and Spain. T cells, B-cell-depleted T cells, or PBMCs provided the cDNA or gDNA that served as material.

Looked up from germline, CDR1 is SGHRS and CDR2 is YFSETQ. V lost 2 bases and J lost 7; bases outside the gene matches: 6. The CDR3 has 15 amino acids. In the original analysis: Researchers report that nucleated cell counts were estimated from reference gene primer amplification. TCRdb's table, derived via immunoSEQ multiplex PCR, lists solely in-frame clones and lacks some. V, J and clone size reflect that table, while D and trimming were determined from the DNA. The sample lists about 50,000 clones; 80% to 90% were seen once. V gene TRBV5-1 combines with J gene TRBJ1-1; 12 positions agree with TRBD1. Material: peripheral blood. The TCR originated in a man aged 45-65 years with active COVID-19. CDR3: CASSLSGTGGFEAFF. The CDR3 DNA reads as TGCGCCAGCAGCTTATCCGGGACAGGGGGCTTTGAAGCTTTCTTT.